Sequencing of this T cell receptor (beta chain) was carried out in a study of CD8 T cells in ankylosing spondylitis (dated by TCRdb to about 2017). Study-level background: To find TCR variants linked to disease, the study profiled T cell receptor beta repertoires in ankylosing spondylitis patients and healthy donors. Peripheral blood samples were taken, and synovial fluid was additionally collected from ankylosing spondylitis patients. The full study cohort was made up of 25 ankylosing spondylitis patients and around 100 healthy donors.

What the authors observed across the whole study: Blood from ankylosing spondylitis patients appeared to be characterized by a TCR beta motif made up of several highly homologous amino acid variants. Significant enrichment of the disease-linked clones was reported in matched synovial fluid samples from ankylosing spondylitis patients. In peripheral blood, the disease-linked clones were found at relatively low frequencies and had a CD8+ phenotype. Some motif variants were previously reported in synovial fluid and blood of reactive arthritis patients, suggesting common disease-initiation mechanisms.

From its cysteine to its phenylalanine, the CDR3 spans 18 amino acids. The sequence is cut down to CDR3 DNA, 54 bases in frame from base 1. V gives up 1 base and J gives up 0 bases, and the segment between their germline ends measures 15 bases. The germline V gene yields SGHVS for CDR1 and FNYEAQ for CDR2. On this clonotype itself: No antigen is known for it. No much larger clonotype is one base removed from it; base qualities were not supplied.

Sequencer: Illumina HiSeq 2500. Quantitative 5'-RACE with molecular barcodes was used to prepare TCR beta libraries. As for the original processing: To identify disease-linked TCR variants, a new computational method was used, one built on a probabilistic model of VDJ rearrangement. TCRdb reprocessed the public reads (quality trimming at Q25 with fastp, clone calling with MiXCR) and kept in-frame beta chains. A single entry per CDR3 protein holds the most common genes and DNA from its merged rows. These V and J calls rely on TCRdb rather than the paper's analysis. Present in this sample are approximately 220,000 distinct CDR3 sequences, around 18% of which were seen just once. The top ten clones comprise under 45% of the sample.

The TCR sequence derives from a male donor with ankylosing spondylitis. The V and J segments used are TRBV7-6 and TRBJ2-2, with a weak D call of TRBD1 (5 bases match). Source material: blood, either unsorted or a sorted T cell fraction (not recorded which). The nucleotide sequence reads as follows: TGTGCCAGCAGCTTAGATCGGTTCGCAGGGCCGAACACCGGGGAGCTGTTTTTT. It encodes CASSLDRFAGPNTGELFF.